In this sample, the clone carrying this T cell receptor (beta chain) turned up many times. The data were obtained in a study of breast tumors, draining lymph nodes, adjacent tissues. TCRdb redid the calling of the multiplex PCR reads with MiXCR, one entry per CDR3 protein. The sample carries about 120,000 distinct CDR3 sequences, 20% recorded once. Losses at the gene ends were 2 bases for V and 7 bases for J; bases not matched to a gene: 3. CDR1 and CDR2 (germline): LGHDT, YNNKEL (reference sequence). The CDR3 has 15 amino acids. Breast cancer patients provided tissue from their axillary draining lymph nodes.

The sequence came from a female donor with breast cancer. Some clones in this sample may be carry-over from other donors' samples. The chain recombines TRBV3-1 with TRBJ1-4, with TRBD1 identical over 11 bases. The material sequenced was axillary lymph node tissue. The CDR3 DNA reads as TGTGCCAGCAGCCAACGGACAGGGGGCACTGAAAAACTGTTTTTT. It encodes CASSQRTGGTEKLFF. The full variable domain, completed using reference TRBV3-1 and TRBJ1-4, is DTAVSQTPKYLVTQMGNDKSIKCEQNLGHDTMYWYKQDSKKFLKIMFSYNNKELIINETVPNRFSPKSPDKAHLNLHINSLELGDSAVYFCASSQRTGGTEKLFFGSGTQLSVL.